The 28 T cell receptor beta chains below all came from one sample that was sequenced in a study of OX40 agonist ivuxolimab in advanced cancers. This table comes from immunoSEQ multiplex PCR, and its TCRdb copy is limited to in-frame clones, with some not included. Of roughly 30,000 clones in the sample, roughly 79% are singletons; the top ten hold roughly a fifth. The sample here was CD4+ or CD8+ T cells sorted from blood, taken in a trial of the OX40 agonist ivuxolimab. These receptors were taken from an adult with an advanced solid tumor such as melanoma, head and neck, liver or kidney cancer.

The chain employs TRBV5-1 and TRBJ2-1; 10 bases map to TRBD2. Trimming cost V 1 base and J 9 bases; bases outside gene matches: 19. Germline CDR1 and CDR2: SGHRS and YFSETQ. There are 19 residues in the CDR3. The DNA of the CDR3 is TGCGCCAGCAGCTTGATCGAGAGTAGCGGGAGGACAATTTCCCCTGAGCAGTTCTTC. This codes for CASSLIESSGRTISPEQFF.

The chain combines TRBV4-2 with TRBJ2-4; D possibly uses TRBD1 or TRBD2 (5 bases each). CDR1 and CDR2 from the germline V gene are LGHNA and YNFKEQ. Trimming cost V 1 base and J 6 bases, with 13 bases left between them. The CDR3 runs to 15 residues. DNA for the CDR3: TGTGCCAGCAGCCAAGGGGGGTCGACAGCAAACATTCAGTACTTC. As protein: CASSQGGSTANIQYF.

This rearrangement joins TRBV28 to TRBJ1-5; TRBD1 might be the D (5 bases). This CDR3 has 16 residues. Germline V gene data show CDR1 as MDHEN and CDR2 as SYDVKM. V was shortened by 3 bases and J by 2 bases, with 14 bases between the two germline ends. The CDR3 sequence: CASSLYGGRGNQPQHF. The CDR3, as DNA: TGTGCCAGCAGTTTGTATGGGGGGAGAGGCAATCAGCCCCAGCATTTT.

This clone was seen only a few times. The V call is TRBV4-1, the J call TRBJ2-3, with a tentative D call TRBD2 (6 bases). Germline V gene lookup returns CDR1 MGHRA and CDR2 YSYEKL. The ends were cut back, 3 bases at V and 6 bases at J, with 13 bases in the middle. This CDR3 has 14 residues. The DNA of the CDR3 is TGCGCCAGCAGCCATACGGGGGATGGGGATACGCAGTATTTT. Encoded protein: CASSHTGDGDTQYF.

This clone has a handful of counts. The chain is built from TRBV6-1 and TRBJ2-1; 13 positions match TRBD2. The CDR3 loop spans 15 amino acids. Germline CDR1 is MNHNS and CDR2 is SASEGT. V was clipped by 5 bases and J by 9 bases; unmatched bases: 7. CDR3: CASSPTSGGALEQFF. As DNA, the CDR3 is TGTGCCAGCAGTCCTACTAGCGGGGGGGCTCTTGAGCAGTTCTTC.

This rearrangement joins TRBV28 to TRBJ1-2; D is perhaps TRBD1 (5 bases). CDR3 size: 15 residues. Germline V gene data show CDR1 as MDHEN and CDR2 as SYDVKM. V lost 2 bases to trimming and J lost 5 bases, with 15 bases between them. CDR3 bases: TGTGCCAGCAGTTTAGGGGCGGGTTATGGATATGGCTACACCTTC. Translated, it gives CASSLGAGYGYGYTF.

The rearrangement links TRBV5-1 to TRBJ1-2, with TRBD1 matching 10 bases. V lost 4 bases and J lost 8; bases outside the gene matches: 8. The CDR3 is made up of 14 amino acids. Germline CDR1 and CDR2: SGHRS and YFSETQ. CDR3: CASSPSTGGRGYTF. The CDR3 DNA follows: TGCGCCAGCAGCCCCTCGACAGGGGGCAGAGGCTACACCTTC.

This clone is a singleton in its sample. V and J are TRBV11-2 and TRBJ2-1; D is undetermined. This CDR3 region has 14 residues. CDR1 and CDR2 from the germline V gene are SGHAT and FQNNGV. The V end lost 5 bases, the J end lost 1 base, and 9 bases lay between the germline ends. Here the CDR3 DNA reads TGTGCCAGCAGCCCTCTACGTTCCTACAATGAGCAGTTCTTC. Its protein product is CASSPLRSYNEQFF.

Only a few counts were recorded for this clone. The V gene is TRBV28, the J gene TRBJ1-5; the D is unclear. From germline, CDR1 is MDHEN and CDR2 SYDVKM. CDR3 length equals 12 residues. V was clipped by 6 bases and J by 4 bases, with 7 bases between them. The CDR3 here is CASREGNQPQHF. The CDR3 region has the DNA TGTGCCAGCAGGGAAGGGAATCAGCCCCAGCATTTT.

To note about this clone: One junction end disagrees with the germline gene, perhaps due to a read error. The rearrangement links TRBV6-5 to TRBJ2-4, with a weak D call TRBD1 (6 bases). Germline CDR1 MNHEY, CDR2 SVGAGI. The CDR3 has 15 amino acids. The CDR3 here is CAGSYGRQGTAIQYF. DNA for the CDR3: TGTGCCGGCAGTTACGGTCGGCAGGGGACCGCCATTCAGTACTTC.

This sequence joins TRBV9 and TRBJ1-1; 7 nucleotides align to TRBD1. Germline V gene sequence: CDR1 SGDLS, CDR2 YYNGEE. The ends lost 4 bases at V and 1 base at J; junction bases unmatched: 7. The CDR3 is 15 residues long. CDR3 sequence: CASSPRQGSNTEAFF. CDR3 in DNA: TGTGCCAGCAGCCCCCGACAGGGCTCGAACACTGAAGCTTTCTTT.

This chain joins TRBV5-1 and TRBJ1-1; D is unclear. CDR3 length: 13 residues. The germline gives CDR1 SGHRS, CDR2 YFSETQ. Trimming pared 0 bases from V and 4 bases from J, leaving 7 bases between. CDR3 in DNA: TGCGCCAGCAGCTTGGCTACAGCCACTGAAGCTTTCTTT. Translating it yields CASSLATATEAFF.

The chain combines TRBV5-4 with TRBJ2-3; D ambiguous. The CDR3 is made up of 14 amino acids. CDR1 is SGHNT, CDR2 YYREEE, per germline (reference sequence). The V and J ends lost 4 bases and 0 bases respectively, with 9 bases between them. The CDR3 loop reads CASSKQVSTDTQYF. CDR3 coding DNA: TGTGCCAGCAGCAAACAAGTAAGCACAGATACGCAGTATTTT.

The V and J genes are TRBV4-3 and TRBJ1-2; possible D gene TRBD1, 5 bases. CDR3 size: 15 residues. The V gene's germline CDR1 is LGHNA and CDR2 YSLEER. V was cut by 0 bases and J by 5 bases, with 13 bases left in between. This CDR3 is CASSQDLWTPYGYTF. CDR3 coding DNA: TGCGCCAGCAGCCAAGATCTCTGGACACCTTATGGCTACACCTTC.

The rearrangement links TRBV18 to TRBJ1-5; no firm D call. V was trimmed by 1 base and J by 3 bases, leaving 4 bases between them. This CDR3 spans 13 amino acids. Germline V gene sequence: CDR1 KGHSH, CDR2 LQKENI. The CDR3 protein is CASSPLANQPQHF. CDR3 DNA sequence: TGTGCCAGCTCACCACTGGCCAATCAGCCCCAGCATTTT.

The chain joins TRBV11-2 to TRBJ1-2, with unresolved D. Germline assignment: CDR1 SGHAT and CDR2 FQNNGV. This CDR3 has 13 residues. Trimming cost V 5 bases and J 0 bases, with 7 bases left between them. The CDR3 loop reads CASSPTSNYGYTF. For the CDR3, the DNA is TGTGCCAGCAGCCCTACCTCTAACTATGGCTACACCTTC.

This clone showed up just a few times. This chain joins TRBV7-6 and TRBJ2-5, with D uncertain. V lost 8 bases and J 2 bases, leaving 12 bases between the germline ends. The CDR3 runs 13 residues. The V gene's germline CDR1 is SGHVS and CDR2 FNYEAQ. Here the CDR3 reads CASARGRQETQYF. CDR3 bases: TGTGCCAGCGCGAGAGGCCGACAAGAGACCCAGTACTTC.

By sample fraction, this clone is medium-sized. The V gene is TRBV19, the J gene TRBJ2-3, with TRBD1 matching 7 bases. This CDR3 spans 14 amino acids. CDR1 and CDR2 (germline): LNHDA, SQIVND (reference sequence). V was pared by 9 bases and J by 2 bases, with 8 bases of the junction left unmatched. The CDR3 loop reads CASSTGYPTDTQYF. In DNA form, the CDR3 reads TGTGCCAGCTCGACAGGGTACCCCACAGATACGCAGTATTTT.

The J gene is TRBJ1-6, the V gene TRBV30, with D possibly TRBD1 on 6 matching bases. The germline V gene encodes CDR1 GTSNPN and CDR2 SVGIG (reference sequence). V lost 6 bases and J 7 bases, leaving 16 bases between the germline ends. The CDR3 consists of 14 residues. CDR3 nucleotide sequence: TGTGCCTGCACCGTGGGGGCGGGGAATTCACCCCTCCACTTT. It specifies CACTVGAGNSPLHF.

This chain uses TRBV2 with TRBJ2-2; D call uncertain. CDR1 and CDR2 from the germline V gene are SNHLY and FYNNEI. CDR3 length: 13 amino acids. V lost 7 bases to trimming and J lost 5 bases, with 11 bases between them. CDR3 sequence reads: CASKLQATGELFF. The CDR3 coding sequence is TGTGCCAGCAAGTTGCAGGCGACCGGGGAGCTGTTTTTT.

This chain links TRBV28 with TRBJ2-5; D possibly corresponds to TRBD1 (5 bases). V dropped 1 base and J dropped 5 bases, with 14 bases sitting between them. Per the germline V gene, CDR1 is MDHEN and CDR2 is SYDVKM. The CDR3 length is 15 residues. CDR3 loop: CASSLSAGKRETQYF. CDR3 DNA: TGTGCCAGCAGTTTATCGGCAGGGAAGAGGGAGACCCAGTACTTC.

The rearrangement joins TRBV11-2 to TRBJ1-3, with D uncertain. Germline CDR1 reads SGHAT; CDR2 reads FQNNGV. The CDR3 has 15 residues. V lost 2 bases, J lost 1 base, and 9 bases lay in between. CDR3 loop: CASSLRGQSGNTIYF. The CDR3, as DNA: TGTGCCAGCAGCTTACGGGGTCAATCTGGAAACACCATATATTTT.

The rearrangement links TRBV7-3 to TRBJ2-1, with TRBD2 matching over 7 bases. The CDR3 covers 13 residues. V shed 5 bases, J shed 3 bases, and the junction held 1 base outside the gene matches. The germline CDR1 and CDR2 sequences are SGHTA and FQGTGA. CDR3 DNA: TGTGCCAGCAGCCGCGGGGGCTACAATGAGCAGTTCTTC. Protein product: CASSRGGYNEQFF.

The chain employs TRBV4-3 and TRBJ2-2; D unclear. The germline CDR1 and CDR2 sequences are LGHNA and YSLEER. V lost 1 base, J lost 7 bases, and 4 bases lay in between. The CDR3 is 12 amino acids. The CDR3 is CASSQVNGELFF. CDR3 nucleotide sequence: TGCGCCAGCAGCCAAGTTAACGGGGAGCTGTTTTTT.

The chain combines TRBV28 with TRBJ1-1; a possible D gene is TRBD1 (6 bases). CDR1 MDHEN and CDR2 SYDVKM come from the germline V gene. V lost 8 bases, J lost 2 bases, and 12 bases lay in between. The CDR3 has 13 amino acids. The CDR3 sequence: CASVQGDNTEAFF. CDR3 nucleotides: TGTGCCAGCGTACAGGGAGATAACACTGAAGCTTTCTTT.

This clone appeared a few times. The V call is TRBV6-4, the J call TRBJ1-2; the D is unclear. V lost 3 bases and J 7 bases, leaving 9 bases between the germline ends. CDR3 size: 12 residues. The germline V gene has CDR1 MRHNA and CDR2 SNTAGT. This CDR3 reads CASSDNAGGYTF. CDR3 DNA: TGTGCCAGCAGTGATAATGCGGGTGGCTACACCTTC.

This clone has only a few counts. The rearrangement uses TRBV9 and TRBJ1-5; no definite D call. Germline CDR1 SGDLS, CDR2 YYNGEE. Trimming removed 4 bases from V and 6 bases from J, with 14 bases in between. This CDR3 spans 14 amino acids. The CDR3 loop is CASSLIPGGQPQHF. DNA of the CDR3: TGTGCCAGCAGCCTGATCCCGGGTGGTCAGCCCCAGCATTTT.

The chain is built from TRBV27 and TRBJ1-6; 8 nucleotides align to TRBD1. CDR3 length equals 13 residues. Germline trimming cut 4 bases from V and 7 bases from J; bases unmatched to any gene: 0. Looked up from germline, CDR1 is MNHEY and CDR2 is SMNVEV (reference sequence). The DNA of the CDR3 is TGTGCCAGCAGTTACAGGGGGAATTCACCCCTCCACTTT. This sequence encodes CASSYRGNSPLHF.